This T cell receptor (beta chain) stems from a study of control samples from healthy donors and cancer patients. The germline V gene has CDR1 LNHDA and CDR2 SQIVND (reference sequence). CDR3 length: 19 amino acids. V dropped 3 bases and J dropped 0; count of bases not matched to a gene: 9. Clones were read by immunoSEQ multiplex PCR, and TCRdb kept only the in-frame ones, dropping some. The sample lists tens of thousands of clones; about nine tenths were seen once. V is TRBV19 and J is TRBJ2-6; 9 bases align to TRBD2. The TCR was taken from a man aged 55 to 70 with colorectal cancer. Sequenced sample: PBMCs. CDR3 loop: CASSILAGRGGSGANVLTF. As DNA, the CDR3 is TGTGCCAGTAGTATTTTAGCGGGGCGGGGGGGCTCTGGGGCCAACGTCCTGACTTTC. Filled out from reference TRBV19 and TRBJ2-6, the complete variable domain reads DGGITQSPKYLFRKEGQNVTLSCEQNLNHDAMYWYRQDPGQGLRLIYYSQIVNDFQKGDIAEGYSVSREKKESFPLTVTSAQKNPTAFYLCASSILAGRGGSGANVLTFGAGSRLTVL.